These T cell receptor beta chains were read from a single sample in a study of OX40 agonist ivuxolimab in advanced cancers. Data came from immunoSEQ multiplex PCR; TCRdb stores just in-frame clones and leaves some out. Of tens of thousands of clones listed, approximately 80% are singletons. The material was CD4+ or CD8+ T cells sorted from blood, obtained in a trial of the OX40 agonist ivuxolimab. Source of these receptors: an adult with an advanced solid tumor such as melanoma, head and neck, liver or kidney cancer. CDR3s include the opening cysteine and the closing phenylalanine or tryptophan. Each record gives: J gene, D gene, clone size, V gene, CDR3 protein, CDR3 DNA. D genes are given only for firm matches. Clone size appears in some rows only: once, few, many, or a class for an expanded clone.

>TRBJ1-5|NA|NA|TRBV11-2
CASSLGGGSDNQPQHF
TGTGCCAGCAGCTTAGGAGGAGGGTCGGACAATCAGCCCCAGCATTTT
>TRBJ2-7|NA|NA|TRBV10-1
CASSEAEEQYF
TGCGCCAGCAGTGAGGCCGAGGAGCAGTACTTC
>TRBJ2-1|NA|NA|TRBV5-4
CASSLDRLIGYNEQFF
TGTGCCAGCAGCTTGGATAGACTAATCGGGTACAATGAGCAGTTCTTC
>TRBJ2-7|NA|NA|TRBV4-3
CASSQDQRGFYEQYF
TGCGCCAGCAGCCAGGACCAGCGTGGATTTTACGAGCAGTACTTC
>TRBJ1-1|NA|once|TRBV27
CASRKWGNTEAFF
TGTGCCAGCAGAAAATGGGGGAACACTGAAGCTTTCTTT
>TRBJ2-5|TRBD1|few|TRBV5-1
CASRLGTAQETQYF
TGCGCCAGCAGGCTCGGGACAGCTCAAGAGACCCAGTACTTC
>TRBJ2-3|NA|NA|TRBV7-6
CASSLRAADTQYF
TGTGCCAGCAGCTTAAGAGCGGCAGATACGCAGTATTTT
>TRBJ1-2|TRBD1|NA|TRBV7-9
CASSSGQTGGYGYTF
TGTGCCAGCAGCTCCGGACAGACAGGGGGGTATGGCTACACCTTC
>TRBJ2-5|NA|NA|TRBV11-2
CASSSTLQPQETQYF
TGTGCCAGCAGCTCGACACTACAGCCGCAAGAGACCCAGTACTTC
>TRBJ1-5|TRBD1|large|TRBV2
CASSEQGGRSNQPQHF
TGTGCCAGCAGTGAACAAGGGGGCAGGAGCAATCAGCCCCAGCATTTT